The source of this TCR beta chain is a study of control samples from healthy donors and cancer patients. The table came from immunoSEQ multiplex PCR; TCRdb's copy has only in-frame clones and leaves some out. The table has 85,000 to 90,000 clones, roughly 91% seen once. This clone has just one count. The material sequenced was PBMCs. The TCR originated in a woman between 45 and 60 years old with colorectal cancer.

Here the CDR3 DNA reads TGCGCCAGCAGCCAAGACAGGGGAATGAACACTGAAGCTTTCTTT. Protein: CASSQDRGMNTEAFF. The rearrangement links TRBV4-3 to TRBJ1-1; TRBD1 is a possible D gene (6 bases). Trimming took 0 bases from V and 0 from J, leaving 8 bases between them. There are 15 residues in the CDR3. The germline CDR1 and CDR2 sequences are LGHNA and YSLEER.